This T cell receptor beta chain was sequenced during a study of T-cell memory formation after mild COVID-19. The CDR3 has 14 amino acids. CDR1 and CDR2 (germline): SGHRS, YFSETQ. The V and J ends lost 5 bases and 5 bases, in that order; junction bases with no gene match: 3. From the 5' RACE reads, TCRdb called clonotypes with MiXCR, one entry per CDR3 protein. The table shows about 150,000 distinct CDR3 sequences, with roughly 19% occurring only once. This clonotype was counted at least ten times. The chain combines TRBV5-1 with TRBJ1-6; 8 bases are shared with TRBD1. The sequencing sample was made of PBMCs or a T cell subset sorted from them (not recorded which). This TCR came from an adult woman who had mild COVID-19 (a few samples of this study predate the infection). Cell type and time point are not known. The CDR3 DNA reads TGCGCCAGCAGAAGGGGACAGGATAATTCACCCCTCCACTTT. It specifies CASRRGQDNSPLHF.